Listed below are T cell receptor beta chains from one sample, sequenced in a study of CD8 T cells in Susac syndrome. TCRdb reprocessed the immunoSEQ multiplex PCR reads with MiXCR, giving one entry per CDR3 protein. Altogether 92,000 or so distinct CDR3 sequences are present, roughly 95% being singletons, with the ten largest covering 0.5% to 0.8%. The sequenced sample consisted of CD8+ T cells from PBMCs. These receptors were collected from a human donor with Susac syndrome. Both conserved end residues are trimmed from each CDR3.

j_call v_call cdr3_aa
TRBJ1-6 TRBV3-1 ASRSGTDNSPLH
TRBJ1-2 TRBV29-1 SVDRERQGNYGYT
TRBJ1-6 TRBV5-4 ASSPNGPPGESPLH
TRBJ1-2 TRBV18 ASSPLPRQDYGYT
TRBJ1-2 TRBV6-6 ASSRDRDYGYT
TRBJ1-2 TRBV20-1 SAPAGGYGYT
TRBJ2-3 TRBV5-4 ASSFRSDTQY
TRBJ1-4 TRBV5-4 ASSLLGTDEKLF
TRBJ1-5 TRBV20-1 SASDRLQPQH
TRBJ1-3 TRBV5-1 ASSSTGSSGNTIY
TRBJ1-2 TRBV20-1 SASGGEGSGYT